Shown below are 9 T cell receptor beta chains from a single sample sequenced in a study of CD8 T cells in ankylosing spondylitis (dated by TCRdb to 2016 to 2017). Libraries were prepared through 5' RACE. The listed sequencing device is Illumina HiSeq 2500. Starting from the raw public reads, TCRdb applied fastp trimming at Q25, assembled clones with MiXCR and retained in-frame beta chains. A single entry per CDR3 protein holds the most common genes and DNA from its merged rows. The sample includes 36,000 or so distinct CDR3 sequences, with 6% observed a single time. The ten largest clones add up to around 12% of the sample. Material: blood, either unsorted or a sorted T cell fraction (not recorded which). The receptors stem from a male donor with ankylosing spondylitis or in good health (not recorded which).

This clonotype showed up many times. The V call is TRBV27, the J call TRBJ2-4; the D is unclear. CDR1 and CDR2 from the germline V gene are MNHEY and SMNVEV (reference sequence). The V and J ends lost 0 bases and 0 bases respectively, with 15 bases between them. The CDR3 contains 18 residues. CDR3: CASSLSPTLFLAKNIQYF. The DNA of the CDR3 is TGTGCCAGCAGTTTATCCCCGACCCTATTTCTAGCCAAAAACATTCAGTACTTC.

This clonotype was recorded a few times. CDR3 DNA sequence: TGTGCCAGCAGCTTAAACCTCGGGGGCAGGGATACCCAGTACTTC. Amino acid sequence: CASSLNLGGRDTQYF. This chain connects TRBV7-2 to TRBJ2-5, with D perhaps given as TRBD1 or TRBD2 (6 bases each). Trimming removed 2 bases at V and 8 bases at J, with 18 bases between. CDR3 length: 15 amino acids. Germline V CDR1 and CDR2: SGHTA, FQGNSA. The variable domain in full, completed from reference TRBV7-2 and TRBJ2-5, reads GAGVSQSPSNKVTEKGKDVELRCDPISGHTALYWYRQSLGQGLEFLIYFQGNSAPDKSGLPSDRFSAERTGGSVSTLTIQRTQQEDSAVYLCASSLNLGGRDTQYFGPGTRLLVL.

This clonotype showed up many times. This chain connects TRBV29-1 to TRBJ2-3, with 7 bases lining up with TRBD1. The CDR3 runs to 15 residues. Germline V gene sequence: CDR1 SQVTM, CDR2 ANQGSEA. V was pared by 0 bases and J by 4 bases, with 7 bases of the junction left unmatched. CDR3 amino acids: CSVEDPRGKADTQYF. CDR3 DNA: TGCAGCGTTGAAGATCCCAGGGGGAAGGCAGATACGCAGTATTTT.

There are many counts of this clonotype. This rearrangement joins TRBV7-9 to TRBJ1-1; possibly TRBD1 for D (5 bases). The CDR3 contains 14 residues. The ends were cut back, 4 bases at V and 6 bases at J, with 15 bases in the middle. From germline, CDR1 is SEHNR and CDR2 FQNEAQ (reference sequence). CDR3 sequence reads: CASSYNRRGAEAFF. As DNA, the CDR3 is TGTGCCAGCAGCTACAACCGTCGGGGCGCTGAAGCTTTCTTT.

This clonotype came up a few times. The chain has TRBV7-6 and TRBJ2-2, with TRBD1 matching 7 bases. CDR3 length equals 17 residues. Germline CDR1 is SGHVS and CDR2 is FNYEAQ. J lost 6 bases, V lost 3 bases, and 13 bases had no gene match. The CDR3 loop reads CASSFVIAGDSSGELFF. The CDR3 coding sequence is TGTGCCAGCAGCTTCGTCATCGCAGGGGACAGCTCCGGGGAGCTGTTTTTT.

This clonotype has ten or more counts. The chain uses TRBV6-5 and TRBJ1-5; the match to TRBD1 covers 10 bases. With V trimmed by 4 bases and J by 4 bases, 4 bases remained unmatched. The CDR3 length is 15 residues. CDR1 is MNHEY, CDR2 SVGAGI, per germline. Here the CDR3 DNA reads TGTGCCAGCAGTTTCGACAGGGGGCGTAATCAGCCCCAGCATTTT. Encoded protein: CASSFDRGRNQPQHF.

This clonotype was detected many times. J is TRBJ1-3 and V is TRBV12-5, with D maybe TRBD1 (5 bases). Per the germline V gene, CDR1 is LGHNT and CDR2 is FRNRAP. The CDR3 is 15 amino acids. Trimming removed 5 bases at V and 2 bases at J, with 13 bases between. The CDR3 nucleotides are TGTGCTAGTGGTCCTGGGGGGTATGCTGGAAACACCATATATTTT. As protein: CASGPGGYAGNTIYF.

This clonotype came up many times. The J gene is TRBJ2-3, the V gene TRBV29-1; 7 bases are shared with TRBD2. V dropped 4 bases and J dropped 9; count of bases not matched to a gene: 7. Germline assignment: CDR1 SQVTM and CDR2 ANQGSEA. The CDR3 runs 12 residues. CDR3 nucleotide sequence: TGCAGCGTTGTAGCGGGTGGGGAGACGCAGTATTTT. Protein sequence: CSVVAGGETQYF.

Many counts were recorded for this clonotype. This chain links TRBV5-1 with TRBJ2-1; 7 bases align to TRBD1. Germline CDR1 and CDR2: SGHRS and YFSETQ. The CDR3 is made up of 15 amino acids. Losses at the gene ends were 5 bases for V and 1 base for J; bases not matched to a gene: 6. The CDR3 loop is CASREETGSYNEQFF. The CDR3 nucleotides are TGCGCCAGCAGGGAAGAGACAGGGTCCTACAATGAGCAGTTCTTC.